This TCR beta chain was observed in a study of cytomegalovirus exposure and HLA in healthy donors. With V trimmed by 0 bases and J by 6 bases, 8 bases remained unmatched. The V gene's germline CDR1 is SGHRS and CDR2 YFSETQ. CDR3 size: 16 residues. The donors gave bone marrow, and they were healthy. Regarding the study as a whole: Analysis was performed later, and it showed HLA-associated TCR beta chains to be more clonally expanded than equally common others. Most TCRs appeared rarely, but some public TCRs recurred in many donors.

Researchers ran the PCR with 60 Vbeta and 13 Jbeta primers. Measured with immunoSEQ multiplex PCR; TCRdb has only the in-frame clones, and not every one. Among 160,000 or so clones listed, 80% were seen once. About this clone: As yet, its antigen is unknown.

The source material was PBMCs. The sequence came from a man in his thirties or forties in good health and CMV-seronegative. J is TRBJ2-4 and V is TRBV5-1; 8 nucleotides align to TRBD1. As DNA, the CDR3 is TGCGCCAGCAGCTTGGCCGTCAGGGGGCCGGGAAACATTCAGTACTTC. Residues: CASSLAVRGPGNIQYF.